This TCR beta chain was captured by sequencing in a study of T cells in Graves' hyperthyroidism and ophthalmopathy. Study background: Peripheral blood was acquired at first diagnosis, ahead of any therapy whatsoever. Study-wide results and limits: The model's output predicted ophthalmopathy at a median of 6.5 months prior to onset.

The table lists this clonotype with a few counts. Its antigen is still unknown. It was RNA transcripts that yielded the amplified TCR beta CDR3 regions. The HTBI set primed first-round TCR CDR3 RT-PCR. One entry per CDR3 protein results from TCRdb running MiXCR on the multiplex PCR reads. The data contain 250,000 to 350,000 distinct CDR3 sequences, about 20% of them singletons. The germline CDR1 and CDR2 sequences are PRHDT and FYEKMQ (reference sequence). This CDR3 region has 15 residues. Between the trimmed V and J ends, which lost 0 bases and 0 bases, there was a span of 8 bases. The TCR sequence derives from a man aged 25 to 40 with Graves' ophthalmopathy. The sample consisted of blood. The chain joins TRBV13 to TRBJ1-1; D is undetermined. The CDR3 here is CASSLGQRLNTEAFF. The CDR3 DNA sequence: TGTGCCAGCAGCTTAGGACAGAGACTGAACACTGAAGCTTTCTTT.